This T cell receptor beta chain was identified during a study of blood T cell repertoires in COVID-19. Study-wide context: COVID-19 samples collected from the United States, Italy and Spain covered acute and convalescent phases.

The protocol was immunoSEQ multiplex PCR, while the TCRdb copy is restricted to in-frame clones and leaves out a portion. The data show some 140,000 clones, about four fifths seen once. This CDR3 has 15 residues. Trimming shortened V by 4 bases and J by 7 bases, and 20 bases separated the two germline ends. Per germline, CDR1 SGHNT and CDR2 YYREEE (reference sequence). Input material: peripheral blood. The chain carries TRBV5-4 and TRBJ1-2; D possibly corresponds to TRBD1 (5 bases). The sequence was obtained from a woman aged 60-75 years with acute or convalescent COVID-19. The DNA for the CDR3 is TGTGCCAGCAGCACCCCACGCCGGGGGAGAGGTGGCTACACCTTC. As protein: CASSTPRRGRGGYTF.